This passage covers 14 T cell receptor beta chains from one sample sequenced in a study of blood T cell repertoires in COVID-19. Sequencing was performed with immunoSEQ multiplex PCR; in TCRdb, only in-frame clones are kept and a portion is missing. Of about 250,000 clones listed, 85% are singletons. Sequenced sample: peripheral blood. The receptors stem from a man between 45 and 60 years old with COVID-19, enrolled during active disease.

The chain has TRBV3-1 (or the pseudogene TRBV3-2) and TRBJ2-7; a weak D match, TRBD1 (6 bases). In germline, CDR1 is LGHDT, CDR2 YNNKEL (reference sequence). The CDR3 is made up of 14 amino acids. Trimming took off 4 bases at V and 0 bases at J, with 10 bases between the two ends. DNA for the CDR3: TGTGCCAGCAGCCTTCGGACAGTCTCCTACGAGCAGTACTTC. It specifies CASSLRTVSYEQYF.

There are many counts of this clone. V gene TRBV7-9 combines with J gene TRBJ1-1; 9 bases fit TRBD1. J lost 5 bases, V lost 10 bases, and 8 bases had no gene match. Germline lookup yields CDR1 SEHNR and CDR2 FQNEAQ (reference sequence). This CDR3 region has 13 residues. The DNA for the CDR3 is TGTGCCATATGGACAGGGGAGGGTACTGAAGCTTTCTTT. Its translation is CAIWTGEGTEAFF. Using reference TRBV7-9 and TRBJ1-1 for the parts outside the CDR3, the full variable domain is DTGVSQNPRHKITKRGQNVTFRCDPISEHNRLYWYRQTLGQGPEFLTYFQNEAQLEKSRLLSDRFSAERPKGSFSTLEIQRTEQGDSAMYLCAIWTGEGTEAFFGQGTRLTVV.

The chain couples TRBV4-2 to TRBJ2-2, with TRBD2 matching over 14 bases. Germline V CDR1 and CDR2: LGHNA, YNFKEQ. This CDR3 spans 17 amino acids. J was trimmed by 2 bases and V by 4 bases; bases with no gene match: 3. The DNA for the CDR3 is TGTGCCAGCAGCCTGGGACTAGCGGGGGAAAACACCGGGGAGCTGTTTTTT. This gives the protein CASSLGLAGENTGELFF.

The chain carries TRBV20-1 and TRBJ1-1; 7 nucleotides line up with TRBD1. Germline V gene lookup returns CDR1 DFQATT and CDR2 SNEGSKA (reference sequence). Germline trimming cut 3 bases from V and 0 bases from J; bases unmatched to any gene: 4. This CDR3 spans 14 amino acids. The chain's CDR3 is CSASQGGMNTEAFF. In DNA, the CDR3 is TGCAGTGCTAGTCAGGGGGGCATGAACACTGAAGCTTTCTTT.

This clone was seen a few times. J is TRBJ2-2 and V is TRBV29-1, with 7 bases lining up with TRBD1. V lost 6 bases to trimming and J lost 5 bases; unmatched junction nucleotides: 6. CDR1 and CDR2 (germline): SQVTM, ANQGSEA. The CDR3 runs 13 residues. As DNA, the CDR3 is TGCAGCGTGGCCGAGACAGGGACCGGGGAGCTGTTTTTT. Translation gives CSVAETGTGELFF.

The chain uses TRBV11-2 and TRBJ2-7, with 10 bases lining up with TRBD2. Germline trimming cut 2 bases from V and 3 bases from J; bases unmatched to any gene: 7. CDR3 size: 16 residues. The germline V gene has CDR1 SGHAT and CDR2 FQNNGV. The CDR3 sequence is CASSLRLAGVYYEQYF. In DNA, the CDR3 is TGTGCCAGCAGCTTAAGGCTAGCGGGGGTGTACTACGAGCAGTACTTC.

The rearrangement uses TRBV19 and TRBJ2-5; TRBD2 aligns across 11 bases. CDR1 LNHDA and CDR2 SQIVND come from the germline V gene (reference sequence). The CDR3 has 16 amino acids. Unmatched junction bases numbered 12, after V lost 10 bases and J lost 2 bases. The chain's CDR3 is CANRGASGGLQETQYF. CDR3 bases: TGTGCCAATCGAGGGGCTAGCGGGGGGCTACAAGAGACCCAGTACTTC.

This chain connects TRBV5-3 to TRBJ1-5; D gene uncertain. TRBV5-3 is given ORF status, its function remaining uncertain. V was cut by 4 bases and J by 4 bases, with 18 bases left in between. This CDR3 is 16 amino acids long. The CDR3 DNA follows: TGTGCCAGAAGCGGCGTAATTTGGGCAGTAAATCAGCCCCAGCATTTT. Its translation is CARSGVIWAVNQPQHF.

The chain carries TRBV7-2 and TRBJ2-1; TRBD1 might be the D (6 bases). CDR3 length: 13 amino acids. The V gene's germline CDR1 is SGHTA and CDR2 FQGNSA. The ends were cut back, 5 bases at V and 12 bases at J, with 17 bases in the middle. As DNA, the CDR3 is TGTGCCAGCAGCCAGGGGCTGGAGCTGCGGCAGTTCTTC. As protein: CASSQGLELRQFF.

The table lists this clone with a count of one. V is TRBV3-1 (or the pseudogene TRBV3-2) and J is TRBJ2-2, with TRBD2 matching 7 bases. V lost 0 bases and J lost 7; bases outside the gene matches: 8. CDR3 length: 16 amino acids. The germline V gene has CDR1 LGHDT and CDR2 YNNKEL (reference sequence). The DNA of the CDR3 is TGTGCCAGCAGCCAAGATAGCGGACTAGGGTACGGGGAGCTGTTTTTT. Amino acid sequence: CASSQDSGLGYGELFF.

The rearrangement joins TRBV7-8 to TRBJ1-4, with D possibly being TRBD1 (6 bases). The V gene lost 0 bases and the J gene lost 6 bases, with 17 bases spanning the gap. The CDR3 loop spans 17 amino acids. CDR1 is SGHVS, CDR2 FQNEAQ, per germline. CDR3 residues: CASSLAMRQARDEKLFF. CDR3 bases: TGTGCCAGCAGCTTAGCCATGAGACAGGCACGAGATGAAAAACTGTTTTTT.

As for this clone: Other DNA sequences in the sample encode the same CDR3. The chain carries TRBV4-1 and TRBJ1-1, with D possibly TRBD1 on 6 matching bases. Germline-derived CDR1 and CDR2 are MGHRA and YSYEKL. The germline V and J ends were trimmed by 1 base and 3 bases, with 12 bases remaining between them. The CDR3 contains 15 residues. For the CDR3, the DNA is TGCGCCAGCAGCCAAGGACAGGTTGGGGACACTGAAGCTTTCTTT. Protein: CASSQGQVGDTEAFF.

V and J are TRBV5-1 and TRBJ1-1, with D tentatively TRBD1 (6 bases). The V end was cut by 3 bases, the J end by 0 bases, with 15 bases between. The CDR3 extends over 16 amino acids. Germline CDR1 reads SGHRS; CDR2 reads YFSETQ. CDR3 nucleotide sequence: TGCGCCAGCAGCTCGGATCCCGGGACACTGAACACTGAAGCTTTCTTT. Translated, it gives CASSSDPGTLNTEAFF.

The chain uses TRBV5-5 and TRBJ1-1, with 8 bases that match TRBD1. The V gene's germline CDR1 is SGHKS and CDR2 YYEKEE (reference sequence). J lost 1 base, V lost 2 bases, and 1 base had no gene match. The length of the CDR3 is 14 residues. In nucleotides, the CDR3 is TGTGCCAGCAGCTTCGGGACAGGGAACACTGAAGCTTTCTTT. It yields the protein CASSFGTGNTEAFF.